Listed here are 24 T cell receptor beta chains from one sample, sequenced in a study of OX40 agonist ivuxolimab in advanced cancers. Sequenced by immunoSEQ multiplex PCR; TCRdb stores in-frame clones only, minus some. The data contain approximately 94,000 clones, under 95% of them singletons. The material was CD4+ or CD8+ T cells sorted from blood, obtained in a trial of the OX40 agonist ivuxolimab. These receptors were obtained from an adult with an advanced solid tumor such as melanoma, head and neck, liver or kidney cancer.

The chain uses TRBV5-8 and TRBJ1-5, with D hard to call. This CDR3 contains 15 residues. V was trimmed by 0 bases and J by 7 bases, leaving 14 bases between them. The V gene's germline CDR1 is SGHTS and CDR2 YDEGEE. The CDR3 reads CASSLAGGYGQPQHF. The CDR3 DNA is TGTGCCAGCAGCTTGGCCGGAGGGTACGGCCAGCCCCAGCATTTT.

The chain uses TRBV9 and TRBJ2-3; D not certain. Germline V lookup: CDR1 SGDLS, CDR2 YYNGEE. V lost 1 base to trimming and J lost 1 base, with 4 bases between them. This CDR3 is 13 amino acids long. The CDR3 spells CASSVRGTDTQYF. The CDR3 nucleotides read TGTGCCAGCAGCGTACGCGGCACAGATACGCAGTATTTT.

The chain employs TRBV6-6 and TRBJ2-7; maybe TRBD1 (6 bases). CDR1 is MNHNY and CDR2 is SVGAGI in the germline V gene (reference sequence). This CDR3 has 14 residues. Trimming removed 2 bases from V and 5 bases from J, with 13 bases in between. CDR3 nucleotide sequence: TGTGCCAGCAGTTACCCGGCAGGGGTAAACGAGCAGTACTTC. It codes for CASSYPAGVNEQYF.

The chain combines TRBV15 with TRBJ2-7; 7 bases match TRBD1. Germline V gene data show CDR1 as LNHNV and CDR2 as YYDKDF (reference sequence). The CDR3 is 13 amino acids. Germline trimming cut 6 bases from V and 4 bases from J; bases unmatched to any gene: 6. CDR3 in amino acids: CATRGTGEYEQYF. The CDR3, as DNA: TGTGCCACCAGAGGAACAGGGGAATACGAGCAGTACTTC.

This sequence joins TRBV27 and TRBJ1-5; D gene unclear. The CDR3 is 15 amino acids. The germline V gene has CDR1 MNHEY and CDR2 SMNVEV (reference sequence). V was trimmed by 10 bases and J by 2 bases, leaving 18 bases between them. The chain's CDR3 is CATRSKENGNQPQHF. The CDR3 DNA is TGTGCCACCCGGTCAAAGGAGAACGGCAATCAGCCCCAGCATTTT.

The chain is built from TRBV4-1 and TRBJ1-6; TRBD1 matches at 8 bases. V lost 5 bases and J lost 5; bases outside the gene matches: 11. The CDR3 is made up of 17 amino acids. Germline CDR1 reads MGHRA; CDR2 reads YSYEKL. As DNA, the CDR3 is TGCGCCAGCAGCACCCGACCAGGGGGCCGGGATAATTCACCCCTCCACTTT. Translated, it gives CASSTRPGGRDNSPLHF.

V gene TRBV5-1 combines with J gene TRBJ2-1; TRBD2 might be the D (6 bases). The V end lost 6 bases, the J end lost 2 bases, and 15 bases lay between the germline ends. Germline lookup yields CDR1 SGHRS and CDR2 YFSETQ. This CDR3 has 15 residues. CDR3 protein: CASNPDWGAYNEQFF. The CDR3 bases are TGCGCCAGCAACCCAGACTGGGGGGCCTACAATGAGCAGTTCTTC.

The chain links TRBV6-5 to TRBJ1-5, with TRBD1 matching 8 bases. The length of the CDR3 is 14 residues. Losses at the gene ends were 7 bases for V and 1 base for J; bases not matched to a gene: 3. Germline CDR1 reads MNHEY; CDR2 reads SVGAGI. This CDR3 is CASKTGGSNQPQHF. CDR3 DNA sequence: TGTGCCAGCAAAACAGGGGGGAGCAATCAGCCCCAGCATTTT.

Of note for this clone: Mismatch with germline at one junction end may stem from a read error. This CDR3 is also generated by other DNA sequences in the sample. The chain employs TRBV6-5 and TRBJ1-2, with 7 bases lining up with TRBD1. Germline V CDR1 and CDR2: MNHEY, SVGAGI. The CDR3 consists of 16 residues. The DNA of the CDR3 is TGTGCTAGCAGTTACCGATCGGACAGGACAAACTATGGCTACACCTTC. This translates into CASSYRSDRTNYGYTF.

V gene TRBV5-4 combines with J gene TRBJ2-2; D is unresolved. Trimming shortened V by 0 bases and J by 6 bases, and 15 bases separated the two germline ends. The CDR3 covers 16 residues. Germline values: CDR1 SGHNT, CDR2 YYREEE (reference sequence). This CDR3 reads CASSLGHLRNAGELFF. The CDR3 DNA reads TGTGCCAGCAGCTTGGGTCATTTGAGAAATGCCGGGGAGCTGTTTTTT.

This rearrangement joins TRBV6-1 to TRBJ1-5, with 9 nucleotides matching TRBD1. This CDR3 has 15 amino acids. With 2 bases clipped from V and 4 bases from J, the junction kept 3 bases outside the gene matches. Per germline, CDR1 MNHNS and CDR2 SASEGT. CDR3 region: CASSETDRGNQPQHF. The CDR3, as DNA: TGTGCCAGCAGTGAAACGGACAGGGGAAATCAGCCCCAGCATTTT.

V and J are TRBV4-2 and TRBJ2-7, with D possibly being TRBD2 (6 bases). The germline V gene encodes CDR1 LGHNA and CDR2 YNFKEQ. The germline V and J ends were trimmed by 0 bases and 3 bases, with 6 bases remaining between them. This CDR3 comprises 13 residues. This chain's CDR3 is CASSQETSYEQYF. In DNA form, the CDR3 reads TGTGCCAGCAGCCAAGAGACTAGCTACGAGCAGTACTTC.

V gene TRBV27 combines with J gene TRBJ2-2; D is unclear. V lost 3 bases and J lost 2, with 10 bases in between. The CDR3 runs to 15 residues. The germline V gene encodes CDR1 MNHEY and CDR2 SMNVEV (reference sequence). CDR3 sequence: CASSFQAENTGELFF. The CDR3, as DNA: TGTGCCAGCAGTTTCCAGGCCGAAAACACCGGGGAGCTGTTTTTT.

This clone appeared a single time. The chain joins TRBV6-5 to TRBJ1-3; no clear D gene. This CDR3 is 11 amino acids long. Looked up from germline, CDR1 is MNHEY and CDR2 is SVGAGI. The V gene lost 6 bases and the J gene lost 4 bases, with 4 bases spanning the gap. The CDR3 nucleotides read TGTGCCAGCAGGCAGGGAAACACCATATATTTT. It is translated as CASRQGNTIYF.

The chain couples TRBV5-4 to TRBJ1-1; 7 bases are shared with TRBD1. This CDR3 has 19 residues. V shed 0 bases and J 3 bases; nucleotides not matched to a gene: 17. CDR1 is SGHNT, CDR2 YYREEE, per germline (reference sequence). The CDR3 sequence: CASSLAPGDDRAQYTEAFF. The CDR3 coding sequence is TGTGCCAGCAGCTTGGCCCCCGGCGATGACAGGGCACAGTACACTGAAGCTTTCTTT.

The genes are TRBV19 and TRBJ1-1; D call uncertain. CDR1 is LNHDA and CDR2 is SQIVND in the germline V gene (reference sequence). The CDR3 is made up of 12 amino acids. V lost 6 bases, J lost 5 bases, and 10 bases lay in between. CDR3 amino acids: CASRLEGTEAFF. CDR3 coding DNA: TGTGCCAGTAGGCTCGAGGGAACTGAAGCTTTCTTT.

This chain connects TRBV6-5 to TRBJ2-7; D not certain. The CDR3 contains 14 residues. Trimming left V 1 base short and J 0 bases short, with 7 bases between. The germline CDR1 and CDR2 sequences are MNHEY and SVGAGI. CDR3 loop: CASSYLYSSYEQYF. In DNA form, the CDR3 reads TGTGCCAGCAGTTACTTGTATAGCTCCTACGAGCAGTACTTC.

V gene TRBV12-1 combines with J gene TRBJ1-5; the table names TRBD1, a call not compared with the DNA. TRBV12-1 is tagged as a pseudogene. The CDR3 covers 14 residues. The CDR3 is CASSEDSSNQPQHF. CDR3 coding DNA: TGTGCCAGCAGCGAAGACAGTAGCAATCAGCCCCAGCATTTT.

CDR3 residues: CASSLGTYGRTGELFF. Here the CDR3 DNA reads TGTGCCAGCAGCTTAGGGACCTACGGAAGAACCGGGGAGCTGTTTTTT. The chain employs TRBV11-2 and TRBJ2-2; D uncertain. This CDR3 contains 16 residues. CDR1 and CDR2 from the germline V gene are SGHAT and FQNNGV. Trimming left V 1 base short and J 5 bases short, with 14 bases between.

This sequence joins TRBV6-5 and TRBJ1-3; D unresolved. V lost 4 bases and J 0 bases, leaving 7 bases between the germline ends. Germline V gives CDR1 MNHEY, CDR2 SVGAGI. This CDR3 region has 14 residues. The CDR3 here is CASSFYNSGNTIYF. In DNA form, the CDR3 reads TGTGCCAGCAGTTTTTACAACTCTGGAAACACCATATATTTT.

The J gene is TRBJ2-7, the V gene TRBV7-9, with TRBD2 identical over 7 bases. Germline CDR1 is SEHNR and CDR2 is FQNEAQ (reference sequence). The V and J ends lost 10 bases and 0 bases, in that order; junction bases with no gene match: 6. This CDR3 has 13 amino acids. The CDR3 spells CATSGGSSYEQYF. CDR3 nucleotide sequence: TGTGCCACCTCTGGCGGGAGCTCCTACGAGCAGTACTTC.

The chain has TRBV7-3 and TRBJ2-1; 7 bases line up with TRBD2. The CDR3 contains 15 residues. Trimming took 3 bases from V and 4 from J; bases not matched to a gene: 6. CDR1 is SGHTA and CDR2 is FQGTGA in the germline V gene. CDR3: CASSFGRERYNEQFF. CDR3 coding DNA: TGTGCCAGCAGCTTTGGGCGGGAGCGTTACAATGAGCAGTTCTTC.

The V gene is TRBV7-9, the J gene TRBJ1-4; 7 bases are shared with TRBD1. The CDR3 has 15 residues. The junction had 6 bases not matched to a gene; V was cut back by 4 bases and J by 4 bases. The germline gives CDR1 SEHNR, CDR2 FQNEAQ (reference sequence). The CDR3 reads CASSSWTGYNEKLFF. CDR3 coding DNA: TGTGCCAGCAGCTCCTGGACAGGCTATAATGAAAAACTGTTTTTT.

This sequence joins TRBV4-1 and TRBJ1-1; the match to TRBD1 covers 7 bases. Germline CDR1 is MGHRA and CDR2 is YSYEKL. The ends lost 1 base at V and 8 bases at J; junction bases unmatched: 7. The CDR3 length is 14 residues. This CDR3 is CASSQGDSFSEAFF. The CDR3 bases are TGCGCCAGCAGCCAAGGGGACAGTTTCTCGGAAGCTTTCTTT.